This T cell receptor beta chain was recorded in a study of blood T cell repertoires in COVID-19. As for the study in general: The United States, Italy and Spain supplied acute and convalescent COVID-19 samples. PBMCs, B-cell-depleted T cells, or T cells provided the cDNA or gDNA that made up the material.

Germline CDR1 is MGHDK and CDR2 is SYGVNS. Trimming cost V 6 bases and J 8 bases, with 14 bases left between them. This CDR3 contains 13 residues. Original processing notes: Quantification of nucleated cells was approximated via reference gene primer amplification. Generated by immunoSEQ multiplex PCR, the TCRdb table keeps only in-frame clones and is missing some. The V and J calls and clone size were taken over from that table, and D and trimming were inferred from the DNA. The table has about 330,000 clones, approximately 90% seen once. The source of this sequence is a woman in her fifties or sixties with active or convalescent COVID-19. The chain combines TRBV25-1 with TRBJ2-1; D is uncertain. The sample consisted of peripheral blood. The CDR3 spells CASRPSVADEQFF. The CDR3 DNA is TGTGCCAGCAGACCCAGCGTGGCTGATGAGCAGTTCTTC. Combining the CDR3 with reference TRBV25-1 and TRBJ2-1 gives the whole variable domain EADIYQTPRYLVIGTGKKITLECSQTMGHDKMYWYQQDPGMELHLIHYSYGVNSTEKGDLSSESTVSRIRTEHFPLTLESARPSHTSQYLCASRPSVADEQFFGPGTRLTVL.